Listed below are T cell receptor beta chains from one sample, sequenced in a study of OX40 agonist ivuxolimab in advanced cancers. The method was immunoSEQ multiplex PCR; TCRdb's version includes in-frame clones alone and lacks a portion of them. The sample gives some 60,000 clones, under 95% of which show up once; 11% to 15% is in the top ten. The material was CD4+ or CD8+ T cells sorted from blood, obtained in a trial of the OX40 agonist ivuxolimab. These receptors all stem from an adult with an advanced solid tumor such as melanoma, head and neck, liver or kidney cancer. Each CDR3 is given with its conserved first and last residue. Fields, in order: V gene, D gene, J gene, clone size, CDR3 DNA, CDR3 protein. The D gene is left open where the match is weak. Expanded clones get a size class; other rows say once, few or many, or leave the size out.

v_gene: TRBV7-2; d_gene: NA; j_gene: TRBJ2-7; abundance: NA; CDR3nt: TGTGCCAGCAGCACTAGCCGCACTACCTACGAGCAGTACTTC; CDR3aa: CASSTSRTTYEQYF
v_gene: TRBV6-6; d_gene: NA; j_gene: TRBJ1-5; abundance: few; CDR3nt: TGTGCCAGCAGTTACGAGACAGTCAATCAGCCCCAGCATTTT; CDR3aa: CASSYETVNQPQHF
v_gene: TRBV7-8; d_gene: TRBD1; j_gene: TRBJ2-7; abundance: NA; CDR3nt: TGTGCCAGCAGCAAGATGGGACAGGGTAAAGAGCAGTACTTC; CDR3aa: CASSKMGQGKEQYF
v_gene: TRBV15; d_gene: TRBD2; j_gene: TRBJ2-1; abundance: NA; CDR3nt: TGTGCCACCAGCAGAGGGCGGGAGGCAGCCTATGAGCAGTTCTTC; CDR3aa: CATSRGREAAYEQFF
v_gene: TRBV28; d_gene: NA; j_gene: TRBJ1-5; abundance: NA; CDR3nt: TGTGCCAGCAGGGCAGGGGCTCAGCCCCAGCATTTT; CDR3aa: CASRAGAQPQHF
v_gene: TRBV28; d_gene: NA; j_gene: TRBJ2-2; abundance: once; CDR3nt: TGTGCCAGGGGGGGGACCGAAGGACAGGGAAGCACCGGGGAGCTGTTTTTT; CDR3aa: CARGGTEGQGSTGELFF
v_gene: TRBV5-6; d_gene: NA; j_gene: TRBJ1-2; abundance: NA; CDR3nt: TGTGCCAGCAGCGTTAGGGTGGCGGATGGCTACACCTTC; CDR3aa: CASSVRVADGYTF
v_gene: TRBV30; d_gene: TRBD1; j_gene: TRBJ1-5; abundance: once; CDR3nt: TGTGCCTGGAGTGTAATAGGGACAGGGAGAAATCAGCCCCAGCATTTT; CDR3aa: CAWSVIGTGRNQPQHF
v_gene: TRBV5-1; d_gene: NA; j_gene: TRBJ1-5; abundance: NA; CDR3nt: TGCGCCAGCAGCTTTGAAGCGGGCAATCAGCCCCAGCATTTT; CDR3aa: CASSFEAGNQPQHF
v_gene: TRBV5-1; d_gene: TRBD2; j_gene: TRBJ2-2; abundance: NA; CDR3nt: TGCGCCAGCAGCCCACTAGCGGGCCACACCGGGGAGCTGTTTTTT; CDR3aa: CASSPLAGHTGELFF
v_gene: TRBV4-3; d_gene: TRBD1; j_gene: TRBJ2-3; abundance: NA; CDR3nt: TGCGCCAGCAGCCATGGACAGGGAGAGGTGACAGATACGCAGTATTTT; CDR3aa: CASSHGQGEVTDTQYF
v_gene: TRBV28; d_gene: NA; j_gene: TRBJ2-1; abundance: NA; CDR3nt: TGTGCCAGCAGCTCGACTAGCTCCTACAATGAGCAGTTCTTC; CDR3aa: CASSSTSSYNEQFF
v_gene: TRBV19; d_gene: NA; j_gene: TRBJ1-5; abundance: NA; CDR3nt: TGTGCCAGTAGTTCCCAGTTAGGTAGCAATCAGCCCCAGCATTTT; CDR3aa: CASSSQLGSNQPQHF
v_gene: TRBV18; d_gene: TRBD1; j_gene: TRBJ1-1; abundance: NA; CDR3nt: TGTGCCAGCTCACCACCACTACGGACAGGGTCTTTCTTT; CDR3aa: CASSPPLRTGSFF
v_gene: TRBV19; d_gene: NA; j_gene: TRBJ2-3; abundance: NA; CDR3nt: TGTGCCAGTAGTACGGCGCGGGGAGATACGCAGTATTTT; CDR3aa: CASSTARGDTQYF
v_gene: TRBV6-5; d_gene: NA; j_gene: TRBJ2-2; abundance: once; CDR3nt: TGTGCCAGCAGTTACTCGTTTGACTCACCCACCGGGGAGCTGTTTTTT; CDR3aa: CASSYSFDSPTGELFF
v_gene: TRBV7-2; d_gene: TRBD2; j_gene: TRBJ2-1; abundance: NA; CDR3nt: TGTGCCAGCAGCTTACCCCCGGGGGGTAGCGGCTCCTACAATGAGCAGTTCTTC; CDR3aa: CASSLPPGGSGSYNEQFF
v_gene: TRBV28; d_gene: NA; j_gene: TRBJ1-2; abundance: NA; CDR3nt: TGTGCCAGCAGGCAGGACAGCTCCTACACCTTC; CDR3aa: CASRQDSSYTF
v_gene: TRBV18; d_gene: NA; j_gene: TRBJ2-1; abundance: NA; CDR3nt: TGTGCCAGCTCACCACCGGCAGGAAGTAGCTCCTACAATGAGCAGTTCTTC; CDR3aa: CASSPPAGSSSYNEQFF
v_gene: TRBV9; d_gene: NA; j_gene: TRBJ1-4; abundance: NA; CDR3nt: TGTGCCAGCAGCACACAGGGCACTAATGAAAAACTGTTTTTT; CDR3aa: CASSTQGTNEKLFF
v_gene: TRBV4-3; d_gene: NA; j_gene: TRBJ2-7; abundance: NA; CDR3nt: TGCGCCAGCAGCCAACACGGAGGACACTACGCCTACGAGCAGTACTTC; CDR3aa: CASSQHGGHYAYEQYF
v_gene: TRBV19; d_gene: TRBD2; j_gene: TRBJ2-1; abundance: NA; CDR3nt: TGTGCCAGCAGGACTAGCGGGACTCGGTACAATGAGCAGTTCTTC; CDR3aa: CASRTSGTRYNEQFF
v_gene: TRBV2; d_gene: TRBD1; j_gene: TRBJ1-4; abundance: NA; CDR3nt: TGTGCCAGCAGCAACAGGGGAAAACTGTTTTTT; CDR3aa: CASSNRGKLFF
v_gene: TRBV28; d_gene: TRBD2; j_gene: TRBJ2-5; abundance: NA; CDR3nt: TGTGCCAGCAGTTTAAGGGCGGGAGGAGGGGAGACCCAGTACTTC; CDR3aa: CASSLRAGGGETQYF
v_gene: TRBV6-1; d_gene: NA; j_gene: TRBJ1-2; abundance: NA; CDR3nt: TGTGCCAGCAGTGTTCGGGGGGTTGACTATGGCTACACCTTC; CDR3aa: CASSVRGVDYGYTF
v_gene: TRBV11-2; d_gene: NA; j_gene: TRBJ2-2; abundance: NA; CDR3nt: TGTGCCAGCCGCCTCCCGGGACGGACTCGGACCGGGGAGCTGTTTTTT; CDR3aa: CASRLPGRTRTGELFF
v_gene: TRBV7-2; d_gene: TRBD2; j_gene: TRBJ2-1; abundance: NA; CDR3nt: TGTGCCAGCAGCGAAAAACTCGGACCCGGGGGGAAGCAGTTCTTC; CDR3aa: CASSEKLGPGGKQFF
v_gene: TRBV6-5; d_gene: NA; j_gene: TRBJ1-4; abundance: NA; CDR3nt: TGTGCCAGCAGTTACTCCGGGGGCTTAGAGGAAAAACTGTTTTTT; CDR3aa: CASSYSGGLEEKLFF
v_gene: TRBV7-9; d_gene: NA; j_gene: TRBJ1-1; abundance: NA; CDR3nt: TGTGCCAGCAGCTTAGCGGTAGGGAACACTGAAGCTTTCTTT; CDR3aa: CASSLAVGNTEAFF
v_gene: TRBV15; d_gene: TRBD2; j_gene: TRBJ2-1; abundance: NA; CDR3nt: TGTGCCACCAGCAGAGATCGTATGGCGGGAGCATCCTACAATGAGCAGTTCTTC; CDR3aa: CATSRDRMAGASYNEQFF
v_gene: TRBV11-3; d_gene: TRBD2; j_gene: TRBJ2-7; abundance: NA; CDR3nt: TGTGCCAGCAGCCTAAGCGGGAGGAAACAAAACGAGCAGTACTTC; CDR3aa: CASSLSGRKQNEQYF